This T cell receptor beta chain was captured in a study of cytomegalovirus exposure and HLA in healthy donors. Findings and caveats of the study: Reports indicate that TCR beta sequences accurately predicted the HLA-A and HLA-B alleles of most subjects. The study flagged about 150 TCR beta chains as cytomegalovirus-associated.

PCR primers comprised 60 Vbeta and 13 Jbeta primers. Repertoires were generated with immunoSEQ multiplex PCR, while TCRdb's copy carries only in-frame clones and drops some. This table has some 85,000 clones, more than 70% appearing once. Notes on this clone: The antigen is not known.

Everyone who donated was a healthy bone marrow donor. The CDR3 sequence is 14 residues long. The V gene end was trimmed by 10 bases and the J gene end by 7 bases; junction bases not matched to a gene: 9. CDR1 is MDHEN, CDR2 SYDVKM, per germline. This receptor was taken from a man between 25 and 39 years old in good health and CMV-seronegative. The sequencing sample was made of PBMCs. This chain joins TRBV28 and TRBJ2-1, with TRBD1 identical over 11 bases. The CDR3 nucleotides read TGTGCCATCCTACCGGGACAGGGGGGAAATGAGCAGTTCTTC. Its protein product is CAILPGQGGNEQFF.